This entry lists 19 T cell receptor beta chains sequenced from one sample in a study of shared clonotypes between healthy human individuals. Data came from immunoSEQ multiplex PCR; TCRdb stores just in-frame clones and leaves some out. This sample yields some 500,000 clones, of which around 96% are seen a single time; 0.05% to 0.07% belongs to the top ten. Sequencing input: naive CD4+ T cells sorted from blood. Subset defined: CD45RA+ positively selected. All receptors derive from a woman aged 30 to 39 in good health.

This clone was found once. The chain employs TRBV28 and TRBJ2-5; D tentatively fits TRBD1 or TRBD2 (6 bases each). This CDR3 is 16 amino acids long. Germline V gene sequence: CDR1 MDHEN, CDR2 SYDVKM. Trimming left V 0 bases short and J 1 base short, with 12 bases between. The CDR3 spells CASSLWVGGLQETQYF. CDR3 nucleotides: TGTGCCAGCAGTTTATGGGTAGGGGGGCTCCAAGAGACCCAGTACTTC.

The CDR3 reads CASSPRLDSHEQYF. CDR3 coding DNA: TGTGCCAGCAGCCCACGACTAGATTCCCACGAGCAGTACTTC. The rearrangement links TRBV7-2 to TRBJ2-7; TRBD2 might be the D (6 bases). Germline values: CDR1 SGHTA, CDR2 FQGNSA. The V and J ends lost 5 bases and 5 bases respectively, with 16 bases between them. The CDR3 runs 14 residues.

The J gene is TRBJ2-5, the V gene TRBV5-4, with D possibly matching TRBD1 (5 bases). Gene TRBJ2-7 matches the end of the DNA better, so the J call may be wrong. The germline V gene has CDR1 SGHNT and CDR2 YYREEE (reference sequence). The CDR3 has 15 amino acids. CDR3 sequence: CASSPLPGRDSEQYF. The CDR3 nucleotides read TGTGCCAGCAGCCCCCTCCCGGGCAGGGATTCCGAGCAGTACTTC.

The table lists this clone with a few counts. The rearrangement joins TRBV2 to TRBJ2-7, with D perhaps TRBD1 (6 bases). Germline CDR1 is SNHLY and CDR2 is FYNNEI. V was clipped by 4 bases and J by 7 bases, with 8 bases between them. The CDR3 loop spans 11 amino acids. The DNA of the CDR3 is TGTGCCAGCAGTGTAGGGGGTGAGCAGTACTTC. Its translation: CASSVGGEQYF.

The chain joins TRBV18 to TRBJ2-3; TRBD1 matches 11 bases. Germline V CDR1 and CDR2: KGHSH, LQKENI. J lost 6 bases, V lost 3 bases, and 5 bases had no gene match. CDR3 length: 15 amino acids. As DNA, the CDR3 is TGTGCCAGCTCACCGGGACAGGGGGGATTCGATACGCAGTATTTT. Protein: CASSPGQGGFDTQYF.

The chain couples TRBV27 to TRBJ1-2, with a tentative D call TRBD1 (6 bases). The V gene's germline CDR1 is MNHEY and CDR2 SMNVEV (reference sequence). CDR3 size: 14 residues. With 5 bases removed from V and 7 bases from J, the gap between germline ends came to 17 bases. The CDR3 nucleotides read TGTGCCAGCAGTCCTAGGGGGGACGGACCTGGCTACACCTTC. Protein sequence: CASSPRGDGPGYTF.

This clone turned up a few times. CDR3 sequence reads: CASSPRGYEQYF. The CDR3, as DNA: TGTGCCAGCAGCCCCCGGGGCTACGAGCAGTACTTC. The gene calls are TRBV7-9 and TRBJ2-7; tentative D call: TRBD2 (5 bases). Germline-derived CDR1 and CDR2 are SEHNR and FQNEAQ (reference sequence). This CDR3 spans 12 amino acids. The ends were cut back, 5 bases at V and 3 bases at J, with 8 bases in the middle.

This clone is a singleton in its sample. The rearrangement links TRBV2 to TRBJ1-4; no clear D gene. The germline gives CDR1 SNHLY, CDR2 FYNNEI. V was shortened by 2 bases and J by 5 bases, with 9 bases between the two germline ends. The CDR3 is 14 residues long. The CDR3 coding sequence is TGTGCCAGCAGTGAAAGACCCCGCAATGAAAAACTGTTTTTT. This gives the protein CASSERPRNEKLFF.

The chain uses TRBV9 and TRBJ2-5; TRBD1 agrees at 8 bases. The CDR3 covers 14 residues. J was trimmed by 4 bases and V by 6 bases; bases with no gene match: 8. Germline values: CDR1 SGDLS, CDR2 YYNGEE. In nucleotides, the CDR3 is TGTGCCAGCAACCGAGGGACAGGAGGAGAGACCCAGTACTTC. This sequence encodes CASNRGTGGETQYF.

This chain joins TRBV18 and TRBJ2-5; D is undetermined. V was pared by 1 base and J by 5 bases, with 5 bases between. Per the germline V gene, CDR1 is KGHSH and CDR2 is LQKENI. CDR3 length: 12 amino acids. The CDR3 sequence is CASSPRSETQYF. CDR3 coding DNA: TGTGCCAGCTCACCACGCTCTGAGACCCAGTACTTC.

CDR3 bases: TGTGCCAGCTCATCGACTAGCGGGCTCCCCTACGAGCAGTACTTC. Amino acids: CASSSTSGLPYEQYF. The rearrangement links TRBV18 to TRBJ2-7; 10 nucleotides line up with TRBD2. Germline V lookup: CDR1 KGHSH, CDR2 LQKENI. J was trimmed by 2 bases and V by 5 bases; bases with no gene match: 6. The CDR3 is 15 amino acids.

The rearrangement links TRBV11-3 to TRBJ2-1; TRBD2 agrees at 7 bases. V lost 1 base to trimming and J lost 0 bases; unmatched junction nucleotides: 0. CDR1 is SGHNT and CDR2 is YENEEA in the germline V gene. The CDR3 contains 15 residues. CDR3 in DNA: TGTGCCAGCAGCTTAGCGGGAGGCTCCTACAATGAGCAGTTCTTC. Protein: CASSLAGGSYNEQFF.

This clone was seen a single time. The gene calls are TRBV2 and TRBJ2-1; 14 nucleotides match TRBD2. The V segment lost 6 bases and the J segment 7 bases; nucleotides outside the gene matches: 11. The CDR3 consists of 17 residues. Germline-derived CDR1 and CDR2 are SNHLY and FYNNEI. CDR3 loop: CASRTYSGTSGRNEQFF. For the CDR3, the DNA is TGTGCCAGCAGAACCTATTCCGGGACTAGCGGGAGAAATGAGCAGTTCTTC.

This chain connects TRBV5-6 to TRBJ1-2; D is ambiguous. There are 14 residues in the CDR3. V was shortened by 5 bases and J by 4 bases, with 15 bases between the two germline ends. Germline CDR1 is SGHDT and CDR2 is YYEEEE. CDR3 in amino acids: CASRPITEGYGYTF. In nucleotides, the CDR3 is TGTGCCAGCAGGCCTATTACAGAGGGCTATGGCTACACCTTC.

The rearrangement links TRBV29-1 to TRBJ1-5; a weak D match, TRBD1 (6 bases). The CDR3 is 12 amino acids. Germline V gives CDR1 SQVTM, CDR2 ANQGSEA. With 5 bases removed from V and 8 bases from J, the gap between germline ends came to 13 bases. CDR3 amino acids: CSVREGVKPQHF. As DNA, the CDR3 is TGCAGCGTTAGGGAGGGGGTCAAGCCCCAGCATTTT.

The gene calls are TRBV27 and TRBJ1-2, with 10 nucleotides matching TRBD1. This CDR3 is 13 amino acids long. J was trimmed by 7 bases and V by 5 bases; bases with no gene match: 4. The germline V gene encodes CDR1 MNHEY and CDR2 SMNVEV (reference sequence). The CDR3 here is CASSPRTGGGYTF. Here the CDR3 DNA reads TGTGCCAGCAGTCCCCGGACAGGGGGTGGCTACACCTTC.

V is TRBV4-1 and J is TRBJ2-1, with TRBD2 matching 16 bases. The CDR3 contains 19 residues. From germline, CDR1 is MGHRA and CDR2 YSYEKL. V lost 0 bases and J lost 8; bases outside the gene matches: 10. The CDR3 DNA sequence: TGCGCCAGCAGCCAAGATGGTCCGGGACTAGCGGGAGGGGTCCATGAGCAGTTCTTC. Protein: CASSQDGPGLAGGVHEQFF.

The chain combines TRBV30 with TRBJ2-7, with TRBD2 matching 9 bases. V lost 5 bases to trimming and J lost 4 bases; unmatched junction nucleotides: 6. The CDR3 is 13 residues long. Germline CDR1 GTSNPN, CDR2 SVGIG (reference sequence). The CDR3 reads CAWDRAGGYEQYF. DNA of the CDR3: TGTGCCTGGGACCGGGCGGGAGGGTACGAGCAGTACTTC.

A single count supports this clone. V is TRBV7-2 and J is TRBJ2-7; the D call may be TRBD1 or TRBD2 (6 bases each). CDR1 and CDR2 (germline): SGHTA, FQGNSA. This CDR3 has 17 amino acids. Between the trimmed V and J ends, which lost 0 bases and 5 bases, there was a span of 20 bases. The CDR3 nucleotides are TGTGCCAGCAGCTTAGCGGGAAGGTGGGGGGCGAACCACGAGCAGTACTTC. Translation gives CASSLAGRWGANHEQYF.